This is a list of T cell receptor beta chains from one sample in a study of cytotoxic CD8 clonotypes in ibrutinib-treated CLL. Measured with immunoSEQ multiplex PCR; TCRdb has only the in-frame clones, and not every one. This table holds about 160,000 clones, about 80% found once. Sequences were derived from PBMCs, sampled after 24 months of ibrutinib treatment. The receptors come from a human donor with chronic lymphocytic leukemia. The CDR3 runs from the conserved cysteine through the conserved F or W. Each record gives: clone size, J gene, D gene, CDR3 length, V gene, CDR3 protein, CDR3 DNA. D genes are given only for firm matches. Clone size, where shown, is once, few, many, or a class for clones that have expanded.

size: .; J: TRBJ2-1; D: .; length: 16; V: TRBV7-3; CDR3: CASSLGRGGPHNEQFF; DNA: TGTGCCAGCAGCTTAGGTCGCGGCGGACCGCACAATGAGCAGTTCTTC
size: .; J: TRBJ1-2; D: .; length: 12; V: TRBV18; CDR3: CASSPILDSYTF; DNA: TGTGCCAGCTCACCTATTCTTGACAGCTACACCTTC
size: .; J: TRBJ2-7; D: .; length: 13; V: TRBV11-2; CDR3: CASSPPAGYEQYF; DNA: TGTGCCAGCAGCCCCCCCGCAGGATACGAGCAGTACTTC
size: .; J: TRBJ2-3; D: .; length: 15; V: TRBV4-1; CDR3: CASPPPRRKTDTQYF; DNA: TGCGCCAGCCCTCCCCCGCGGCGGAAAACAGATACGCAGTATTTT
size: .; J: TRBJ1-1; D: .; length: 14; V: TRBV4-3; CDR3: CASSQISRNTEAFF; DNA: TGCGCCAGCAGCCAAATTAGTCGGAACACTGAAGCTTTCTTT
size: .; J: TRBJ1-1; D: TRBD1; length: 12; V: TRBV27; CDR3: CASGDRGTEAFF; DNA: TGTGCCAGCGGCGACAGGGGCACTGAAGCTTTCTTT
size: .; J: TRBJ1-1; D: .; length: 15; V: TRBV27; CDR3: CASSLYPDMNTEAFF; DNA: TGTGCCAGCAGTTTATATCCAGATATGAACACTGAAGCTTTCTTT
size: .; J: TRBJ2-7; D: .; length: 13; V: TRBV6-5; CDR3: CAPKTGKYYEQYF; DNA: TGTGCCCCGAAGACAGGAAAGTATTACGAGCAGTACTTC
size: .; J: TRBJ1-2; D: .; length: 15; V: TRBV27; CDR3: CASSLILGPPGGYTF; DNA: TGTGCCAGCAGTTTAATTTTGGGGCCCCCCGGGGGCTACACCTTC
size: .; J: TRBJ1-1; D: TRBD1; length: 15; V: TRBV6-5; CDR3: CASTAYGTGGTEAFF; DNA: TGTGCCAGCACCGCGTACGGGACAGGGGGCACTGAAGCTTTCTTT
size: once; J: TRBJ1-3; D: .; length: 9; V: TRBV20-1; CDR3: CQAGNTIYF; DNA: TGTCAAGCTGGAAACACCATATATTTT
size: once; J: TRBJ2-1; D: TRBD2; length: 15; V: TRBV19; CDR3: CASSKLAGELSGQFF; DNA: TGTGCCAGTAGTAAACTAGCGGGAGAGCTTTCAGGGCAGTTCTTC
size: few; J: TRBJ1-5; D: .; length: 13; V: TRBV7-9; CDR3: CASTDNSNQPQHF; DNA: TGTGCCAGCACCGATAATAGCAATCAGCCCCAGCATTTT
size: once; J: TRBJ2-5; D: .; length: 15; V: TRBV7-8; CDR3: CASSLVGPVRVTQYF; DNA: TGTGCCAGCAGCTTAGTGGGTCCGGTGAGGGTAACCCAGTACTTC
size: .; J: TRBJ1-1; D: .; length: 13; V: TRBV7-7; CDR3: CASSTGLNTEAFF; DNA: TGTGCCAGCAGTACAGGGCTGAACACTGAAGCTTTCTTT
size: .; J: TRBJ1-6; D: .; length: 14; V: TRBV27; CDR3: CASSLLSGYSPLHF; DNA: TGTGCCAGCAGTTTATTATCAGGTTATTCACCCCTCCACTTT
size: .; J: TRBJ1-2; D: .; length: 16; V: TRBV5-3; CDR3: CARSRRVGDRNYGYTF; DNA: TGTGCCAGAAGCCGGAGGGTAGGCGACAGGAACTATGGCTACACCTTC
size: .; J: TRBJ2-3; D: .; length: 14; V: TRBV10-2; CDR3: CASSETRGTDTQYF; DNA: TGCGCCAGCAGTGAGACCCGGGGCACAGATACGCAGTATTTT
size: .; J: TRBJ1-2; D: .; length: 12; V: TRBV6-6; CDR3: CASSSGQSFYTF; DNA: TGTGCCAGCAGTTCTGGACAGAGCTTCTACACCTTC
size: .; J: TRBJ2-5; D: TRBD1; length: 14; V: TRBV18; CDR3: CASSKGTDQETQYF; DNA: TGTGCCAGCTCAAAAGGGACAGACCAAGAGACCCAGTACTTC
size: .; J: TRBJ2-1; D: .; length: 11; V: TRBV7-9; CDR3: CASSSHNEQFF; DNA: TGTGCCAGCAGCTCCCATAATGAGCAGTTCTTC
size: .; J: TRBJ1-4; D: .; length: 11; V: TRBV28; CDR3: CATVSNEKLFF; DNA: TGTGCCACCGTTTCAAATGAAAAACTGTTTTTT
size: once; J: TRBJ1-5; D: .; length: 15; V: TRBV19; CDR3: CASMGGGYSNQPQHF; DNA: TGTGCCAGTATGGGAGGAGGTTATAGCAATCAGCCCCAGCATTTT
size: once; J: TRBJ1-1; D: .; length: 12; V: TRBV5-5; CDR3: CASSLAGDQAFF; DNA: TGTGCCAGCAGCTTGGCAGGGGATCAAGCTTTCTTT
size: .; J: TRBJ2-7; D: .; length: 14; V: TRBV6-5; CDR3: CASSYRGFSYEQYF; DNA: TGTGCCAGCAGTTACCGGGGCTTCTCCTACGAGCAGTACTTC
size: once; J: TRBJ2-4; D: TRBD1; length: 16; V: TRBV6-4; CDR3: CASSPGQGLAKNIQYF; DNA: TGTGCCAGCAGTCCGGGACAGGGACTAGCCAAAAACATTCAGTACTTC
size: .; J: TRBJ1-2; D: TRBD1; length: 13; V: TRBV5-1; CDR3: CASSDRAAGGYTF; DNA: TGCGCCAGCAGTGACAGGGCCGCCGGGGGCTACACCTTC
size: .; J: TRBJ2-7; D: .; length: 15; V: TRBV5-6; CDR3: CASSRGGQDSYEQYF; DNA: TGTGCCAGCAGCCGCGGGGGACAGGACTCCTACGAGCAGTACTTC
size: .; J: TRBJ1-2; D: .; length: 14; V: TRBV5-1; CDR3: CASSLGGRNYGYTF; DNA: TGCGCCAGCAGCTTGGGGGGACGGAACTATGGCTACACCTTC
size: .; J: TRBJ2-3; D: .; length: 19; V: TRBV28; CDR3: CASSLDRGRAGEDPDTQYF; DNA: TGTGCCAGCAGTTTAGACAGGGGACGAGCGGGAGAGGATCCAGATACGCAGTATTTT
size: .; J: TRBJ2-5; D: .; length: 15; V: TRBV30; CDR3: CAWTLWRTPGETQYF; DNA: TGTGCCTGGACTCTCTGGCGCACTCCCGGGGAGACCCAGTACTTC
size: .; J: TRBJ2-1; D: TRBD2; length: 16; V: TRBV6-6; CDR3: CASRDGGSGRHSEQFF; DNA: TGTGCCAGCAGAGACGGCGGTAGCGGGAGACATAGTGAGCAGTTCTTC
size: .; J: TRBJ2-1; D: TRBD1; length: 17; V: TRBV7-2; CDR3: CASSFQTGSSSYNEQFF; DNA: TGTGCCAGCAGCTTCCAGACAGGGTCAAGCTCCTACAATGAGCAGTTCTTC
size: .; J: TRBJ2-1; D: TRBD2; length: 16; V: TRBV7-2; CDR3: CASSLPSGRVVGEQFF; DNA: TGTGCCAGCAGTTTGCCTAGCGGGAGGGTGGTAGGTGAGCAGTTCTTC
size: once; J: TRBJ1-1; D: .; length: 16; V: TRBV5-4; CDR3: CASSFGPPGVNTEAFF; DNA: TGTGCCAGCAGCTTTGGGCCCCCCGGGGTGAACACTGAAGCTTTCTTT
size: .; J: TRBJ1-6; D: .; length: 15; V: TRBV5-3; CDR3: CARSEGSLDNSPLHF; DNA: TGTGCCAGAAGCGAGGGGAGTCTCGATAATTCACCCCTCCACTTT
size: .; J: TRBJ1-2; D: .; length: 15; V: TRBV28; CDR3: CASSPGVSGDYGYTF; DNA: TGTGCCAGCAGTCCGGGGGTGTCCGGGGACTATGGCTACACCTTC
size: .; J: TRBJ2-6; D: .; length: 18; V: TRBV28; CDR3: CASSPRRGPLRRANVLTF; DNA: TGTGCCAGCAGCCCCAGGAGGGGCCCTCTAAGGAGGGCCAACGTCCTGACTTTC
size: .; J: TRBJ2-3; D: .; length: 14; V: TRBV6-1; CDR3: CASKTGTHTDTQYF; DNA: TGTGCCAGCAAAACCGGGACACACACAGATACGCAGTATTTT
size: .; J: TRBJ1-5; D: .; length: 17; V: TRBV6-1; CDR3: CASSDKTDHHLNQPQHF; DNA: TGTGCCAGCAGTGATAAGACAGACCACCACCTCAATCAGCCCCAGCATTTT
size: .; J: TRBJ2-5; D: .; length: 11; V: TRBV20-1; CDR3: CSAPGRETQYF; DNA: TGCAGTGCCCCTGGAAGAGAGACCCAGTACTTC
size: .; J: TRBJ2-3; D: .; length: 19; V: TRBV27; CDR3: CASSSTAPGGFGYTDTQYF; DNA: TGTGCCAGCAGTTCCACCGCCCCGGGGGGCTTCGGTTACACAGATACGCAGTATTTT
size: .; J: TRBJ1-5; D: TRBD1; length: 16; V: TRBV6-6; CDR3: CASKRDRAYSNQPQHF; DNA: TGTGCCAGCAAACGGGACAGGGCATATAGCAATCAGCCCCAGCATTTT
size: once; J: TRBJ2-1; D: TRBD2; length: 15; V: TRBV9; CDR3: CASSVGTSSYNEQFF; DNA: TGTGCCAGCAGCGTCGGGACTAGCAGTTACAATGAGCAGTTCTTC
size: .; J: TRBJ2-6; D: .; length: 16; V: TRBV30; CDR3: CAIDDVGGPGANVLTF; DNA: TGTGCCATTGATGACGTTGGGGGCCCTGGGGCCAACGTCCTGACTTTC
size: .; J: TRBJ1-1; D: .; length: 15; V: TRBV7-2; CDR3: CASSSGGNRNTEAFF; DNA: TGTGCCAGCAGCTCTGGGGGGAATAGGAACACTGAAGCTTTCTTT
size: few; J: TRBJ1-5; D: TRBD1; length: 15; V: TRBV2; CDR3: CASMTDRGGNQPQHF; DNA: TGTGCCAGCATGACGGACAGGGGAGGGAATCAGCCCCAGCATTTT
size: .; J: TRBJ2-1; D: TRBD2; length: 15; V: TRBV30; CDR3: CAWSVTSGSYNEQFF; DNA: TGTGCCTGGAGTGTAACTAGCGGATCCTACAATGAGCAGTTCTTC